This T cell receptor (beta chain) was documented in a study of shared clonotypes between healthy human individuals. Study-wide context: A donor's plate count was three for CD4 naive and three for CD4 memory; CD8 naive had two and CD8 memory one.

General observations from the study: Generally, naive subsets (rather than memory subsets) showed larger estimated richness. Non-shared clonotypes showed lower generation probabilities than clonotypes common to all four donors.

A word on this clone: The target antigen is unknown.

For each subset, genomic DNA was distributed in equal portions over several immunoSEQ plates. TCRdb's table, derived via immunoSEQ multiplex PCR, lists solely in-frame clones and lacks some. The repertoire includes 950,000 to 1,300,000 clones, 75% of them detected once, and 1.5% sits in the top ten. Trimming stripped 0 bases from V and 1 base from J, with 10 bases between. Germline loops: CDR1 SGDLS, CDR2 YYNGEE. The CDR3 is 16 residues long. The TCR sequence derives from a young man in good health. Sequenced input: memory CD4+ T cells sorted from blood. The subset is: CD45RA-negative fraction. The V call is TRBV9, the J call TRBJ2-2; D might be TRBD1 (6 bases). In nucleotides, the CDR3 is TGTGCCAGCAGCGTAGAGGGCAGGGGGAACACCGGGGAGCTGTTTTTT. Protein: CASSVEGRGNTGELFF. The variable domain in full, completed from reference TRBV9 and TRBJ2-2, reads DSGVTQTPKHLITATGQRVTLRCSPRSGDLSVYWYQQSLDQGLQFLIQYYNGEERAKGNILERFSAQQFPDLHSELNLSSLELGDSALYFCASSVEGRGNTGELFFGEGSRLTVL.